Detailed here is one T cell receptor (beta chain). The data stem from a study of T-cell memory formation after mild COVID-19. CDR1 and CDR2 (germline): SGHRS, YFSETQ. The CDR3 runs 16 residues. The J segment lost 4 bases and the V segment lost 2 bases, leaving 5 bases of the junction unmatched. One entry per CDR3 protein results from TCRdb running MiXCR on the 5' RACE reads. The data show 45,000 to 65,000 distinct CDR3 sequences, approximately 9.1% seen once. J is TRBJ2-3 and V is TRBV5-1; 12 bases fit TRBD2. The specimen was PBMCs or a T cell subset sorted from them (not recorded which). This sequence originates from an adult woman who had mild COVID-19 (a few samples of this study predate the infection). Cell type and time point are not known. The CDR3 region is CASSFQTSGSSDTQYF. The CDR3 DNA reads TGCGCCAGCAGCTTTCAGACTAGCGGGAGTTCAGATACGCAGTATTTT.